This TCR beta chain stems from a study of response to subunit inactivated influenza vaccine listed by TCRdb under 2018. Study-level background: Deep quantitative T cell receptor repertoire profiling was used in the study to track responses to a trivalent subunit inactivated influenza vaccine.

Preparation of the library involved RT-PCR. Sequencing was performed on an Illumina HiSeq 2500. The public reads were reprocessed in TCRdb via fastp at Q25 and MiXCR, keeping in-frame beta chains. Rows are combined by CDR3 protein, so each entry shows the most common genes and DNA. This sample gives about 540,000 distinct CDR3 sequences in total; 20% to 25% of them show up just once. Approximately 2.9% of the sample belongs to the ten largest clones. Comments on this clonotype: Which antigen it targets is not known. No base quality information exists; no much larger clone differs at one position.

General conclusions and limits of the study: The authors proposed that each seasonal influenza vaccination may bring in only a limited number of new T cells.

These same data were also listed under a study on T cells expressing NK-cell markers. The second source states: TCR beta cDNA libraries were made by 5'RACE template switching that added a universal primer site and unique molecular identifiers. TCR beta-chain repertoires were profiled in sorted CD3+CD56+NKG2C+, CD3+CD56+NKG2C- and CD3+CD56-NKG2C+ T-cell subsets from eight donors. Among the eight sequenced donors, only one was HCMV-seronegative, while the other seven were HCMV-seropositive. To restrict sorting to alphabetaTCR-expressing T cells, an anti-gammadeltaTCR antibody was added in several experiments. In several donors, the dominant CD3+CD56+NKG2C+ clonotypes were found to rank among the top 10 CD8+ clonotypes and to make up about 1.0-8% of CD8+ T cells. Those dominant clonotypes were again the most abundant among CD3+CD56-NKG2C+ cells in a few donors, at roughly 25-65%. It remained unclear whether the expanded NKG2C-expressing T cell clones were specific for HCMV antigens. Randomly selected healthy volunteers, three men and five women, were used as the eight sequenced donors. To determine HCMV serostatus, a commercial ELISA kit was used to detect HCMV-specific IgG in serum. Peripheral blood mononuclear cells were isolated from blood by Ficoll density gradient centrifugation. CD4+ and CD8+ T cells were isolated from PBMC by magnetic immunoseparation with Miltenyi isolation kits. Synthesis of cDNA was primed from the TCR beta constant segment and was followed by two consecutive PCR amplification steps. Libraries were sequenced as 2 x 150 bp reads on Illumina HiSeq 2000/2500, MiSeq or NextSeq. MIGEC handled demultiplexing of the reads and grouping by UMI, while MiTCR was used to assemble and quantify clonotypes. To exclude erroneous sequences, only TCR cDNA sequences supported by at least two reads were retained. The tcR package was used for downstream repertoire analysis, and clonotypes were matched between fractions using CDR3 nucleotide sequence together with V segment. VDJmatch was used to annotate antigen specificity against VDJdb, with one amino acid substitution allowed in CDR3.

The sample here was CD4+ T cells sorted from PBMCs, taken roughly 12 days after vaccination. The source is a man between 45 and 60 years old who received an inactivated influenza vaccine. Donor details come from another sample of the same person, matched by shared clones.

The base sequence is TGTGCCAGCAGCTTAAGCCAGGCTGGGTACGAGCAGTACTTC. Translated, this gives CASSLSQAGYEQYF. The chain joins TRBV7-2 to TRBJ2-7, with the D gene uncertain. Via the germline V gene, CDR1 is SGHTA and CDR2 FQGNSA. Measured from the cysteine to the phenylalanine, the CDR3 is 14 residues long. Just the 42-base CDR3 DNA is kept, in frame starting at base 1. V is reduced by 2 bases and J by 4 bases, leaving a spacing of 12 bases between them.